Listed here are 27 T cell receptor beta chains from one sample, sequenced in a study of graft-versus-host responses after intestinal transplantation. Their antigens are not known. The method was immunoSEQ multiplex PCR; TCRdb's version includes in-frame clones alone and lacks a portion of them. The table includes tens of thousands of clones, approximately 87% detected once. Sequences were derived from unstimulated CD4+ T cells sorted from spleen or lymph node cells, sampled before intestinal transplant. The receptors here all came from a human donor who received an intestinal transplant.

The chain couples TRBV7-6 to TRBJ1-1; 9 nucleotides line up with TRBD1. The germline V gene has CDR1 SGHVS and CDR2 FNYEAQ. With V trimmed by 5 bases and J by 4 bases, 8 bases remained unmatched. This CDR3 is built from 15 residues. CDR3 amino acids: CASSRPTGGTTEAFF. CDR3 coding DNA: TGTGCCAGCAGCCGCCCGACAGGGGGGACCACTGAAGCTTTCTTT.

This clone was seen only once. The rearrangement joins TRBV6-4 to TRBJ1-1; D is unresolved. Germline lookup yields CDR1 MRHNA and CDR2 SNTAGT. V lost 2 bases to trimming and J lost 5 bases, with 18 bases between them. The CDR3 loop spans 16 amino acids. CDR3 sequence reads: CASSDPILSPGTEAFF. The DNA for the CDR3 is TGTGCCAGCAGTGACCCGATACTGTCCCCCGGGACTGAAGCTTTCTTT.

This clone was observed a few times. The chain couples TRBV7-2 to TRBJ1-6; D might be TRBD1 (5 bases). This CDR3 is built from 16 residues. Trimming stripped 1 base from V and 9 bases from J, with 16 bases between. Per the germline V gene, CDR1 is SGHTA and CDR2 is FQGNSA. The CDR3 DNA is TGTGCCAGCAGCTTAGAGGTTGGGGGGGTGAGTTCACCCCTCCACTTT. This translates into CASSLEVGGVSSPLHF.

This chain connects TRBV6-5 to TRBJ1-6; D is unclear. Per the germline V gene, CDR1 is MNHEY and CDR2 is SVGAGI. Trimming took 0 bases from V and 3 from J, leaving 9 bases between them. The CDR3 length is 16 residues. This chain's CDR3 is CASSYSGQLYNSPLHF. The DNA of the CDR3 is TGTGCCAGCAGTTACTCGGGCCAGCTCTATAATTCACCCCTCCACTTT.

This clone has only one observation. CDR3 sequence reads: CASSERQGYQPQHF. CDR3 DNA sequence: TGTGCCAGCAGTGAGAGACAGGGATATCAGCCCCAGCATTTT. V is TRBV2 and J is TRBJ1-5, with 7 bases matching TRBD1. This CDR3 contains 14 residues. Germline V gene sequence: CDR1 SNHLY, CDR2 FYNNEI. Unmatched junction bases numbered 4, after V lost 3 bases and J lost 5 bases.

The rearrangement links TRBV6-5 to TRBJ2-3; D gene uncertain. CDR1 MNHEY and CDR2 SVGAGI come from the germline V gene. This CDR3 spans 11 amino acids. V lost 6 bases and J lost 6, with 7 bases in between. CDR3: CASRREDTQYF. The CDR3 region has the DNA TGTGCCAGCAGGCGAGAGGATACGCAGTATTTT.

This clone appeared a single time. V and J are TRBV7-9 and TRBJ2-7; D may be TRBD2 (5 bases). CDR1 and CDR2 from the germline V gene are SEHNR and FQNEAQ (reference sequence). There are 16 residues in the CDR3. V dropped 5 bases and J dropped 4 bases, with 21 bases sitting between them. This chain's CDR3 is CASSQPSGRPGYEQYF. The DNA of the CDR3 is TGTGCCAGCAGCCAACCAAGTGGACGGCCGGGGTACGAGCAGTACTTC.

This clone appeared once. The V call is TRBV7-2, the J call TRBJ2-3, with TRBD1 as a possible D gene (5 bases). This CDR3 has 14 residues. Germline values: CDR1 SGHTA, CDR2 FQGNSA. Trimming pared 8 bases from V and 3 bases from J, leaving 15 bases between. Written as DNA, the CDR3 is TGTGCCAGCCACCAGGGCAGGTTGACAGATACGCAGTATTTT. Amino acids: CASHQGRLTDTQYF.

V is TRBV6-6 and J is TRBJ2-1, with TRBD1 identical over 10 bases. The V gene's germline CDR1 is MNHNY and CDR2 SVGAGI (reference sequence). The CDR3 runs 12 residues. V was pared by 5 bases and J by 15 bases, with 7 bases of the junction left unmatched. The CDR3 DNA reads TGTGCCAGCAGTAGACAGGGGGCTCCGGGGTTCTTC. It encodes CASSRQGAPGFF.

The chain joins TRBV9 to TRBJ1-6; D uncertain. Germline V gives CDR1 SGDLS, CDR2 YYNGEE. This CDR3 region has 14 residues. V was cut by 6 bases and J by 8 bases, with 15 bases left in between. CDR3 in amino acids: CASTLGRSDSPLHF. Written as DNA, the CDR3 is TGTGCCAGCACCCTTGGCAGGTCGGATTCACCCCTCCACTTT.

DNA of the CDR3: TGCAGCGTTGAAGATACAGGGGGGAACACTGAAGCTTTCTTT. This gives the protein CSVEDTGGNTEAFF. This chain uses TRBV29-1 with TRBJ1-1, with TRBD1 matching over 8 bases. This CDR3 has 14 residues. The germline CDR1 and CDR2 sequences are SQVTM and ANQGSEA. V dropped 0 bases and J dropped 1; count of bases not matched to a gene: 1.

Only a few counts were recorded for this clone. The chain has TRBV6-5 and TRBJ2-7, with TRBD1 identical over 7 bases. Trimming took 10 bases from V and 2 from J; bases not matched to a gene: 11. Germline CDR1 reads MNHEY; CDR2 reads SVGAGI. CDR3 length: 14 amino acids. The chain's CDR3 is CATQRQGGPYEQYF. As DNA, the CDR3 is TGTGCCACCCAAAGACAGGGCGGTCCCTACGAGCAGTACTTC.

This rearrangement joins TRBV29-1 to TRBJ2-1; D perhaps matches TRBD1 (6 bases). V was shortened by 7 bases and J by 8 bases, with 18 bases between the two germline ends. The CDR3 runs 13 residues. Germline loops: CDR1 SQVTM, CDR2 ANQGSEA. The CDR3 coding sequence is TGCAGCGCTAATACAGGGAAAGGGCATGAGCAGTTCTTC. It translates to CSANTGKGHEQFF.

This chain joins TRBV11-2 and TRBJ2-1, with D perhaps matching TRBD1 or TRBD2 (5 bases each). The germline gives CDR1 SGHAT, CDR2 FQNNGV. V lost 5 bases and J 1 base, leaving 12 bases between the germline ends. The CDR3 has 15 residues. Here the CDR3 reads CASSLGAGSYNEQFF. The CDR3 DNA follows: TGTGCCAGCAGCCTAGGGGCGGGTTCCTACAATGAGCAGTTCTTC.

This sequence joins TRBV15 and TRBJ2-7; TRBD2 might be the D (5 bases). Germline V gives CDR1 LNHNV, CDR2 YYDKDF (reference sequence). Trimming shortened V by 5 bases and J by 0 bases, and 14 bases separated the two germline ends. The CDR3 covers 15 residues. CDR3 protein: CATSPDMGSSYEQYF. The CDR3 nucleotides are TGTGCCACCAGCCCCGACATGGGGAGCTCCTACGAGCAGTACTTC.

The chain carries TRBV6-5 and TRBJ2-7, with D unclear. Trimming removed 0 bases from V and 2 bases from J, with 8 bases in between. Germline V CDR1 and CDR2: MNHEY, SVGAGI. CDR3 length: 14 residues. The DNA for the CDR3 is TGTGCCAGCAGTTACTCGCAGGCAACCTACGAGCAGTACTTC. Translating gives CASSYSQATYEQYF.

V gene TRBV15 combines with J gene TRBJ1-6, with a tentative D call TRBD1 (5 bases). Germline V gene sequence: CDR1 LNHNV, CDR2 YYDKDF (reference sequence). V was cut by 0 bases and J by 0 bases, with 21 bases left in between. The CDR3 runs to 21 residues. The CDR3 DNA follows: TGTGCCACCAGCAGAGATTCTAGCGGGGCCGTGACAAGCTCCTATAATTCACCCCTCCACTTT. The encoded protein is CATSRDSSGAVTSSYNSPLHF.

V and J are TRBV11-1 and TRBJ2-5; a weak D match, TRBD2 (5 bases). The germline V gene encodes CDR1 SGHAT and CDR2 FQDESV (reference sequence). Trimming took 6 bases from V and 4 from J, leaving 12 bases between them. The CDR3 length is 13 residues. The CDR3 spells CASSKGLGETQYF. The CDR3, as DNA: TGTGCCAGCAGTAAAGGACTGGGAGAGACCCAGTACTTC. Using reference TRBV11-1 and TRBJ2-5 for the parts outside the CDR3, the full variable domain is EAEVAQSPRYKITEKSQAVAFWCDPISGHATLYWYRQILGQGPELLVQFQDESVVDDSQLPKDRFSAERLKGVDSTLKIQPAELGDSAMYLCASSKGLGETQYFGPGTRLLVL.

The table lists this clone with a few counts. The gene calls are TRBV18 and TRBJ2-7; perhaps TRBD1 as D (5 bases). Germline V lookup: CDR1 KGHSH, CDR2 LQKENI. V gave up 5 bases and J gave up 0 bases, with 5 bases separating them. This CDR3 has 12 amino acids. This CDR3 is CASSDSSYEQYF. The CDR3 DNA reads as TGTGCCAGCTCAGACAGCTCCTACGAGCAGTACTTC.

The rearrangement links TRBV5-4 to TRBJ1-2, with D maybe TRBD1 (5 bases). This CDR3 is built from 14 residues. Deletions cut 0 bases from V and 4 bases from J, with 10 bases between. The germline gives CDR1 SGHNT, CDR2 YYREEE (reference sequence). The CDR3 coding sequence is TGTGCCAGCAGCTTGGTGGGGGGAGCCTATGGCTACACCTTC. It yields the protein CASSLVGGAYGYTF. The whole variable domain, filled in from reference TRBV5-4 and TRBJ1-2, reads ETGVTQSPTHLIKTRGQQVTLRCSSQSGHNTVSWYQQALGQGPQFIFQYYREEENGRGNFPPRFSGLQFPNYSSELNVNALELDDSALYLCASSLVGGAYGYTFGSGTRLTVV.

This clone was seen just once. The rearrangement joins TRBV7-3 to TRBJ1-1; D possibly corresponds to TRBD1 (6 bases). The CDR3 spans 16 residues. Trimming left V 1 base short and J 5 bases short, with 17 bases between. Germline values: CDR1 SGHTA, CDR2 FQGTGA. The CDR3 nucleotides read TGTGCCAGCAGCTTAAAAGGCGGACAGCCTCCAACTGAAGCTTTCTTT. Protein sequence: CASSLKGGQPPTEAFF.

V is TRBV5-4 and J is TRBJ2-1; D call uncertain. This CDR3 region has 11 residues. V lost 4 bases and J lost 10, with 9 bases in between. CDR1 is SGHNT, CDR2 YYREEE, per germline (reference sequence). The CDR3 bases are TGTGCCAGCAGCCTCGGTGAGGAGCAGTTCTTC. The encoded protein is CASSLGEEQFF.

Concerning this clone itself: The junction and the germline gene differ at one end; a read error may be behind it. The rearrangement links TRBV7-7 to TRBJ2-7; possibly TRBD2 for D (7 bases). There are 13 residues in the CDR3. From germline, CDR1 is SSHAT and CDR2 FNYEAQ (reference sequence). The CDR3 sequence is CASSLLRGGEQYF. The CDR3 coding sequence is TGTGCTAGCAGCTTATTAAGGGGGGGCGAGCAGTACTTC.

CDR3 in amino acids: CASSLGGGAGTTDTQYF. CDR3 bases: TGCGCCAGCAGCTTGGGGGGCGGGGCGGGGACCACAGATACGCAGTATTTT. The rearrangement uses TRBV5-1 and TRBJ2-3; possible D gene TRBD2, 6 bases. In germline, CDR1 is SGHRS, CDR2 YFSETQ. CDR3 size: 17 residues. Trimming removed 0 bases at V and 2 bases at J, with 16 bases between.

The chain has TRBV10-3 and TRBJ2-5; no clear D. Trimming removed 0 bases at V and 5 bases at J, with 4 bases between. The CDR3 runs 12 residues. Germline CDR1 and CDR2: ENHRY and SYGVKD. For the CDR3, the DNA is TGTGCCATCAGTGAGTCTCTGGAGACCCAGTACTTC. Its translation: CAISESLETQYF.

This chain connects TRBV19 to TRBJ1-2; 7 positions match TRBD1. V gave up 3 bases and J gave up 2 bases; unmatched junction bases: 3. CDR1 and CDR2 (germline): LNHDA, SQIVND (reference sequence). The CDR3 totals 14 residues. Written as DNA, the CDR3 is TGTGCCAGTAGTATGCGACAGGGCAACTATGGCTACACCTTC. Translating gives CASSMRQGNYGYTF. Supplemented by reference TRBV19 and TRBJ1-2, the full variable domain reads DGGITQSPKYLFRKEGQNVTLSCEQNLNHDAMYWYRQDPGQGLRLIYYSQIVNDFQKGDIAEGYSVSREKKESFPLTVTSAQKNPTAFYLCASSMRQGNYGYTFGSGTRLTVV.

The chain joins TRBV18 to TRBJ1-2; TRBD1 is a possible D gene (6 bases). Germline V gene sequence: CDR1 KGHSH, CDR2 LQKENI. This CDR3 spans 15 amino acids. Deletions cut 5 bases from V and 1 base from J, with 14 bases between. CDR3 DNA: TGTGCCAGCTCAGCCTACAGGGAAAATAACTATGGCTACACCTTC. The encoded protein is CASSAYRENNYGYTF. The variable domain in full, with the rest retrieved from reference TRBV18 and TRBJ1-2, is NAGVMQNPRHLVRRRGQEARLRCSPMKGHSHVYWYRQLPEEGLKFMVYLQKENIIDESGMPKERFSAEFPKEGPSILRIQQVVRGDSAAYFCASSAYRENNYGYTFGSGTRLTVV.